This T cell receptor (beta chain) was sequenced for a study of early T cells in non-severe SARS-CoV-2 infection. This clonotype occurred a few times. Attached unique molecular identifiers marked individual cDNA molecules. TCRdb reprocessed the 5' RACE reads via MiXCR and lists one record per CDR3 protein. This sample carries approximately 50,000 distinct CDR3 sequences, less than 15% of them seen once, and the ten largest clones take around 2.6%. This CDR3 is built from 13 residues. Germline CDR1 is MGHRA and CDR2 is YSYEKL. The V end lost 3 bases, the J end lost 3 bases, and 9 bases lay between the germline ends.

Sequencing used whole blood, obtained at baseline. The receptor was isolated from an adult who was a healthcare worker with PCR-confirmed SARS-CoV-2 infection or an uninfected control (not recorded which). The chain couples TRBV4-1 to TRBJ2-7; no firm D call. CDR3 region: CASSQGVGYEQYF. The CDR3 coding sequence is TGCGCCAGCAGCCAGGGTGTCGGCTACGAGCAGTACTTC.